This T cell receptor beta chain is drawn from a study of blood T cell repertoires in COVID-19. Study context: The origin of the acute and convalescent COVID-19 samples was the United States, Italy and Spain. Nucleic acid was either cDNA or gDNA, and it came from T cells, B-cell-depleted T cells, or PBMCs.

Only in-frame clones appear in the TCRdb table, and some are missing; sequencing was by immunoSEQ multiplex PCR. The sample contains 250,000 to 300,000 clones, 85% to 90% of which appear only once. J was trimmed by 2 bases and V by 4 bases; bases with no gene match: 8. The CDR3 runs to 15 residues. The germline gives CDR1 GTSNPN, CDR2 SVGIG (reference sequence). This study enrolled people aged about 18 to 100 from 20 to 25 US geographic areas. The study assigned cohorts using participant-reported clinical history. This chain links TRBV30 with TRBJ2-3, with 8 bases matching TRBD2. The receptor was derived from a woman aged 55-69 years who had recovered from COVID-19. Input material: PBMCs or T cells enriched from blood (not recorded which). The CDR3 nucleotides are TGTGCCTGGAACGGGTTAGCGGGAAACACAGATACGCAGTATTTT. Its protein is CAWNGLAGNTDTQYF.